This T cell receptor beta chain was identified in a study of T cell repertoires in cytomegalovirus infection. About the study: Used in the study were CMV epitopes, some recently identified and HLA-C-restricted, others well-studied and HLA-B-restricted. CMV infection and matching HLA type were both indicated by public TCR beta signatures.

J lost 5 bases, V lost 4 bases, and 7 bases had no gene match. The germline V gene encodes CDR1 MNHEY and CDR2 SVGEGT. The CDR3 is 15 residues long. The study's findings and limits: The response measured ex vivo was dominated by TCR beta clonotypes (HLA-C-restricted and CMV-specific). Cumulated frequencies of public TCR beta families served to identify carriers of CMV plus the relevant HLA.

This clonotype was seen a few times. Its specificity is not known. TCRdb fed the reads into MiXCR, producing one record per CDR3 protein. The sample yields 100,000 to 120,000 distinct CDR3 sequences, roughly 31% seen once. This TCR was recovered from a human donor in good health (CMV status not recorded). Some clones in this sample may be carry-over from other donors' samples. The chain carries TRBV6-2 or TRBV6-3 and TRBJ2-2, with TRBD1 matching over 7 bases. Sequenced here: CD8+ T cells from cultured PBMCs, sampled from culture after CMV antigen stimulation. In DNA form, the CDR3 reads TGTGCCAGCAGTTCTACAGGGGTGGAAACCGGGGAGCTGTTTTTT. It specifies CASSSTGVETGELFF.